A single sample is the source of the 26 T cell receptor beta chains below, sequenced in a study of control samples from healthy donors and cancer patients. The data were produced by immunoSEQ multiplex PCR, yet TCRdb's version contains in-frame clones alone and is incomplete. The repertoire holds about 150,000 clones, 91% seen once, with around 2.2% in the top ten. Sequences were obtained from blood. These receptors all stem from a woman aged 40-49 years in good health.

The rearrangement joins TRBV6-6 to TRBJ1-1, with D uncertain. CDR3 length equals 14 residues. The V and J ends lost 7 bases and 5 bases respectively, with 17 bases between them. Germline V gene lookup returns CDR1 MNHNY and CDR2 SVGAGI (reference sequence). The CDR3 DNA reads TGTGCCAGCACCGAGTACCGGGGAGGGACTGAAGCTTTCTTT. Translated: CASTEYRGGTEAFF.

The chain links TRBV5-1 to TRBJ1-1; 8 bases agree with TRBD1. Trimming cost V 0 bases and J 4 bases; bases outside gene matches: 8. The CDR3 consists of 16 residues. From germline, CDR1 is SGHRS and CDR2 YFSETQ. The CDR3 DNA is TGCGCCAGCAGCTTGGAAGGACAGGGATTGGGCACTGAAGCTTTCTTT. Its protein is CASSLEGQGLGTEAFF.

This chain uses TRBV10-3 with TRBJ2-3; D not resolved. The CDR3 runs to 14 residues. Trimming shortened V by 0 bases and J by 1 base, and 5 bases separated the two germline ends. Germline V gene data show CDR1 as ENHRY and CDR2 as SYGVKD. DNA of the CDR3: TGTGCCATCAGTGAGTCTTCCGGCACAGATACGCAGTATTTT. It specifies CAISESSGTDTQYF.

The chain joins TRBV27 to TRBJ1-4; D is unclear. The CDR3 totals 14 residues. The germline CDR1 and CDR2 sequences are MNHEY and SMNVEV (reference sequence). The V end was cut by 3 bases, the J end by 3 bases, with 8 bases between. The CDR3 here is CASSFRASNEKLFF. In DNA, the CDR3 is TGTGCCAGCAGTTTTAGGGCCTCTAATGAAAAACTGTTTTTT.

This chain joins TRBV12-3 or TRBV12-4 and TRBJ1-1; D perhaps matches TRBD1 (5 bases). V lost 3 bases and J 4 bases, leaving 6 bases between the germline ends. The length of the CDR3 is 12 residues. The CDR3 is CASSLGPTEAFF. As DNA, the CDR3 is TGTGCCAGCAGTTTGGGACCCACTGAAGCTTTCTTT.

This sequence joins TRBV19 and TRBJ1-2; D is perhaps TRBD1 (5 bases). Germline CDR1 is LNHDA and CDR2 is SQIVND (reference sequence). This CDR3 contains 15 residues. Deletions cut 5 bases from V and 4 bases from J, with 17 bases between. CDR3 coding DNA: TGTGCCAGTAGTCCCCAGGGACGGGACCTCTATGGCTACACCTTC. Encoded protein: CASSPQGRDLYGYTF.

The V call is TRBV27, the J call TRBJ1-5; no definite D call. Looked up from germline, CDR1 is MNHEY and CDR2 is SMNVEV (reference sequence). With 7 bases removed from V and 6 bases from J, the gap between germline ends came to 10 bases. CDR3 length: 12 amino acids. The DNA for the CDR3 is TGTGCCAGCAAAGGGTACGGTCAGCCCCAGCATTTT. Translation: CASKGYGQPQHF.

The V and J genes are TRBV2 and TRBJ1-6; 7 nucleotides agree with TRBD1. The CDR3 contains 14 residues. V was pared by 2 bases and J by 7 bases, with 2 bases of the junction left unmatched. Germline V gene data show CDR1 as SNHLY and CDR2 as FYNNEI. The CDR3 reads CASSETGVNSPLHF. CDR3 in DNA: TGTGCCAGCAGTGAAACAGGGGTAAATTCACCCCTCCACTTT.

The CDR3: CASSLHMGQPEQYF. The CDR3 DNA follows: TGTGCCAGCAGCTTACATATGGGGCAGCCTGAGCAGTACTTC. V is TRBV7-9 and J is TRBJ2-7; D might be TRBD1 (5 bases). V was shortened by 2 bases and J by 7 bases, with 15 bases between the two germline ends. Germline loops: CDR1 SEHNR, CDR2 FQNEAQ (reference sequence). This CDR3 is built from 14 residues. The complete variable domain, with remaining parts taken from reference TRBV7-9 and TRBJ2-7, reads DTGVSQNPRHKITKRGQNVTFRCDPISEHNRLYWYRQTLGQGPEFLTYFQNEAQLEKSRLLSDRFSAERPKGSFSTLEIQRTEQGDSAMYLCASSLHMGQPEQYFGPGTRLTVT.

The rearrangement joins TRBV27 to TRBJ2-7, with 7 nucleotides matching TRBD1. Germline trimming cut 4 bases from V and 4 bases from J; bases unmatched to any gene: 7. The CDR3 covers 14 residues. Germline values: CDR1 MNHEY, CDR2 SMNVEV (reference sequence). CDR3 in amino acids: CASSWNEGAYEQYF. As DNA, the CDR3 is TGTGCCAGCAGTTGGAACGAGGGGGCGTACGAGCAGTACTTC.

The chain recombines TRBV5-1 with TRBJ2-7, with 11 bases identical to TRBD1. V shed 0 bases and J 4 bases; nucleotides not matched to a gene: 3. Germline V CDR1 and CDR2: SGHRS, YFSETQ. The CDR3 loop spans 15 amino acids. The CDR3 reads CASSLAGQGEYEQYF. In nucleotides, the CDR3 is TGCGCCAGCAGCTTGGCGGGACAGGGGGAATACGAGCAGTACTTC. Drawing the rest from reference TRBV5-1 and TRBJ2-7, the complete variable domain is KAGVTQTPRYLIKTRGQQVTLSCSPISGHRSVSWYQQTPGQGLQFLFEYFSETQRNKGNFPGRFSGRQFSNSRSEMNVSTLELGDSALYLCASSLAGQGEYEQYFGPGTRLTVT.

The chain combines TRBV7-6 with TRBJ1-2; 7 bases match TRBD1. The CDR3 length is 13 residues. Germline lookup yields CDR1 SGHVS and CDR2 FNYEAQ. Losses at the gene ends were 1 base for V and 5 bases for J; bases not matched to a gene: 1. In nucleotides, the CDR3 is TGTGCCAGCAGCTTAGGACAGGGTTATGGCTACACCTTC. Protein sequence: CASSLGQGYGYTF.

The J gene is TRBJ2-3, the V gene TRBV6-5, with TRBD1 identical over 9 bases. The CDR3 is 13 amino acids. Germline V gene data show CDR1 as MNHEY and CDR2 as SVGAGI. The ends lost 7 bases at V and 3 bases at J; junction bases unmatched: 2. DNA of the CDR3: TGTGCCAGCAAGGACAGGGGAACAGATACGCAGTATTTT. The encoded protein is CASKDRGTDTQYF.

About this clone itself: Other DNA sequences in the sample encode the same CDR3. V gene TRBV7-9 combines with J gene TRBJ1-5, with D unclear. In germline, CDR1 is SEHNR, CDR2 FQNEAQ (reference sequence). There are 12 residues in the CDR3. V lost 1 base, J lost 6 bases, and 4 bases lay in between. CDR3 region: CASSLGGQPQHF. For the CDR3, the DNA is TGTGCCAGCAGCTTAGGGGGTCAGCCCCAGCATTTT.

The chain couples TRBV5-1 to TRBJ1-2; D call uncertain. CDR1 is SGHRS and CDR2 is YFSETQ in the germline V gene. The ends were cut back, 4 bases at V and 8 bases at J, with 18 bases in the middle. The length of the CDR3 is 14 residues. The CDR3 here is CASSNVGYSRGYTF. The DNA for the CDR3 is TGCGCCAGCAGCAATGTTGGGTATTCGCGGGGCTACACCTTC.

The chain recombines TRBV12-3 or TRBV12-4 with TRBJ1-5; D is undetermined. V was pared by 7 bases and J by 2 bases, with 6 bases between. CDR3 size: 12 residues. The CDR3 reads CASMSGNQPQHF. DNA for the CDR3: TGTGCCAGCATGTCCGGCAATCAGCCCCAGCATTTT.

The V call is TRBV19, the J call TRBJ2-3, with TRBD2 matching over 8 bases. V lost 5 bases to trimming and J lost 4 bases; unmatched junction nucleotides: 17. The germline gives CDR1 LNHDA, CDR2 SQIVND (reference sequence). CDR3 length equals 18 residues. The CDR3 loop is CASSPPQRGLRVPDTQYF. CDR3 DNA sequence: TGTGCCAGTAGTCCCCCCCAGCGGGGGCTCAGGGTCCCAGATACGCAGTATTTT.

The chain employs TRBV20-1 and TRBJ1-3; TRBD1 might be the D (5 bases). CDR1 DFQATT and CDR2 SNEGSKA come from the germline V gene (reference sequence). The CDR3 covers 13 residues. The germline V and J ends were trimmed by 3 bases and 2 bases, with 8 bases remaining between them. CDR3 coding DNA: TGCAGTGCTAGTCGGGGCCCTGGAAACACCATATATTTT. Translation gives CSASRGPGNTIYF.

A remark on this clone: Distinct nucleotide sequences in the sample also encode this CDR3. V usage is TRBV2 and J usage is TRBJ2-3; tentative D call: TRBD1 (6 bases). Per the germline V gene, CDR1 is SNHLY and CDR2 is FYNNEI. The ends were cut back, 4 bases at V and 1 base at J, with 12 bases in the middle. The CDR3 covers 15 residues. CDR3 DNA: TGTGCCAGCAGTGGTAGATCAGGGGGCACAGATACGCAGTATTTT. Translation gives CASSGRSGGTDTQYF.

The chain employs TRBV7-2 and TRBJ2-2; D not certain. V shed 4 bases and J shed 8 bases, with 8 bases lying between them. The CDR3 has 12 amino acids. Germline assignment: CDR1 SGHTA and CDR2 FQGNSA. The CDR3, as DNA: TGTGCCAGCAGCTCCGTAGTGGGGGAGCTGTTTTTT. Protein sequence: CASSSVVGELFF.

The V gene is TRBV19, the J gene TRBJ2-7; 7 bases map to TRBD1. In germline, CDR1 is LNHDA, CDR2 SQIVND (reference sequence). V lost 6 bases, J lost 6 bases, and 14 bases stayed unmatched. This CDR3 has 15 residues. The CDR3, as DNA: TGTGCCAGTAGCTCCACCGGGACAGCACCTCGCGAGCAGTACTTC. As protein: CASSSTGTAPREQYF. Variable domain in full (rest from reference TRBV19 and TRBJ2-7): DGGITQSPKYLFRKEGQNVTLSCEQNLNHDAMYWYRQDPGQGLRLIYYSQIVNDFQKGDIAEGYSVSREKKESFPLTVTSAQKNPTAFYLCASSSTGTAPREQYFGPGTRLTVT.

The count of this clone is one. The genes are TRBV7-9 and TRBJ2-2; 9 bases agree with TRBD2. Germline loops: CDR1 SEHNR, CDR2 FQNEAQ (reference sequence). The CDR3 length is 16 residues. With V trimmed by 5 bases and J by 0 bases, 4 bases remained unmatched. The CDR3 DNA reads TGTGCCAGCAGCCTAAAGCGGGGGGCGAACACCGGGGAGCTGTTTTTT. The encoded protein is CASSLKRGANTGELFF.

The chain carries TRBV10-3 and TRBJ2-7, with D unclear. Germline CDR1 reads ENHRY; CDR2 reads SYGVKD. Deletions cut 0 bases from V and 6 bases from J, with 12 bases between. The CDR3 contains 14 residues. The CDR3 reads CAISESPGPSEQYF. The CDR3 DNA is TGTGCCATCAGTGAGTCTCCTGGTCCAAGCGAGCAGTACTTC.

This clone has just one count. The V call is TRBV11-2, the J call TRBJ1-2; D is undetermined. V lost 0 bases and J lost 4, with 3 bases in between. Germline V gene lookup returns CDR1 SGHAT and CDR2 FQNNGV. The CDR3 has 12 amino acids. CDR3 sequence (DNA): TGTGCCAGCAGCTTAGACCTCTATGGCTACACCTTC. Its protein product is CASSLDLYGYTF.

The gene calls are TRBV6-5 and TRBJ1-2, with unresolved D. The germline V gene has CDR1 MNHEY and CDR2 SVGAGI. The CDR3 spans 15 residues. V was cut by 2 bases and J by 7 bases, with 17 bases left in between. CDR3 loop: CASSYGRGFRFGYTF. The CDR3 region has the DNA TGTGCCAGCAGTTACGGGAGAGGGTTCCGGTTTGGCTACACCTTC.

The rearrangement links TRBV6-5 to TRBJ2-4, with D hard to call. This CDR3 contains 13 residues. Looked up from germline, CDR1 is MNHEY and CDR2 is SVGAGI. Trimming stripped 0 bases from V and 6 bases from J, with 6 bases between. The CDR3 region is CASSYSPGNIQYF. CDR3 DNA: TGTGCCAGCAGTTACTCGCCAGGAAACATTCAGTACTTC.